The present entry profiles one T cell receptor beta chain with its context. Running of the assay took place at deep level. Data came from immunoSEQ multiplex PCR; TCRdb stores just in-frame clones and leaves some out. The repertoire holds approximately 1.9 million clones, with around 93% as singletons. The data derive from a study of shared clonotypes between healthy human individuals. Germline V gives CDR1 SQVTM, CDR2 ANQGSEA. After removal of 6 bases from V and 2 bases from J, the junction contained 13 bases not matched to a gene. The CDR3 has 15 amino acids. Naive CD8 cells lacked CD45RO and underwent positive selection for CCR7, leaving out terminally differentiated effector memory CD45RA+ cells.

The clonotype comes from a man between 18 and 35 years old in good health. Some clones in this sample may be carry-over from other donors' samples. The sequencing input was naive CD8+ T cells from PBMCs. V and J are TRBV29-1 and TRBJ2-7, with 7 bases lining up with TRBD2. The CDR3 sequence: CSVVGGGYPTYEQYF. The CDR3 DNA is TGCAGCGTCGTGGGGGGGGGTTACCCGACCTACGAGCAGTACTTC.